This T cell receptor beta chain was sequenced for a study of blood T cell repertoires in COVID-19. The overall study: Nucleic acid was either cDNA or gDNA, and it came from T cells, B-cell-depleted T cells, or PBMCs.

Here immunoSEQ multiplex PCR was the method, and the copy in TCRdb shows in-frame clones only, minus some. Of some 130,000 clones detected, roughly 80% appear once; the ten largest clones hold approximately 6%. Cohort 3 donors counted as recovered after two negative PCRs, clearance, or resolved symptoms. The germline V gene has CDR1 SGHAT and CDR2 FQNNGV. V lost 5 bases, J lost 7 bases, and 3 bases stayed unmatched. The CDR3 covers 13 residues. The origin of this receptor is a woman aged 45-59 years who had recovered from COVID-19. The sequenced material came from PBMCs or T cells enriched from blood (not recorded which). The chain couples TRBV11-2 to TRBJ1-4, with 8 bases identical to TRBD1. The CDR3 here is CASSPGQAEKLFF. CDR3 nucleotides: TGTGCCAGCAGCCCGGGACAGGCTGAAAAACTGTTTTTT.